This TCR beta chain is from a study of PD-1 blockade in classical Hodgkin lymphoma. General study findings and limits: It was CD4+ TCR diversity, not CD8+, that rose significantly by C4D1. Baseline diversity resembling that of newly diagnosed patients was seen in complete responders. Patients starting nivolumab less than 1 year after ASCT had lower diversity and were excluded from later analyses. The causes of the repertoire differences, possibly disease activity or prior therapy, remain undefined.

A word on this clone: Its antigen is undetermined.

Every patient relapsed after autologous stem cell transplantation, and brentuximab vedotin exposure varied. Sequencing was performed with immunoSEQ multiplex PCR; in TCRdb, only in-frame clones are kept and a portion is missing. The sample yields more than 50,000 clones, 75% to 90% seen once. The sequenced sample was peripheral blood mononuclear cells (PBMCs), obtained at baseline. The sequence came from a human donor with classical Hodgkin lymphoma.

The CDR3 nucleotides are TGTGCCAGCAGCTTGTGGGTTGAGTCGGCCCTTAATGAAAAACTGTTTTTT. Protein sequence: CASSLWVESALNEKLFF. J is TRBJ1-4 and V is TRBV5-6; D remains unclear. The V gene lost 1 base and the J gene lost 4 bases, with 17 bases spanning the gap. The CDR3 consists of 17 residues. The germline CDR1 and CDR2 sequences are SGHDT and YYEEEE.